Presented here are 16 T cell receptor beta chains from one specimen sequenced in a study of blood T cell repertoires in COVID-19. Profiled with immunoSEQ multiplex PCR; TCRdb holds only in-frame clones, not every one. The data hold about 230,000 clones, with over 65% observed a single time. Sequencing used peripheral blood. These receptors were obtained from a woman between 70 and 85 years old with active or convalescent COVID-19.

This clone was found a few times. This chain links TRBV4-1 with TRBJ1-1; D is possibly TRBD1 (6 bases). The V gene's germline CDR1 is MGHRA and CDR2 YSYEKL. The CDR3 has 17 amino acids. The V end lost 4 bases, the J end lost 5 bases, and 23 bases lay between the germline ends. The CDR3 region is CASSRVRTEGLRTEAFF. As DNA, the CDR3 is TGCGCCAGCAGCCGAGTAAGGACAGAGGGTCTGCGGACTGAAGCTTTCTTT.

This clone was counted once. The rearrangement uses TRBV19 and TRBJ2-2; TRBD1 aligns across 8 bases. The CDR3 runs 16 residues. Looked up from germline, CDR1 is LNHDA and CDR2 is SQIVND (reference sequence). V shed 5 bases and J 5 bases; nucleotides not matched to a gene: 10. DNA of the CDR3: TGTGCCAGTAGTGACTCCCGGGACAGGATTACCGGGGAGCTGTTTTTT. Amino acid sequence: CASSDSRDRITGELFF.

Written as DNA, the CDR3 is TGCGCCAGCAGCGAAAGCGGGAGTTGGTTAGATACGCAGTATTTT. It is translated as CASSESGSWLDTQYF. The chain couples TRBV5-1 to TRBJ2-3, with TRBD2 matching over 8 bases. The CDR3 length is 15 residues. With V trimmed by 4 bases and J by 5 bases, 9 bases remained unmatched. Germline lookup yields CDR1 SGHRS and CDR2 YFSETQ.

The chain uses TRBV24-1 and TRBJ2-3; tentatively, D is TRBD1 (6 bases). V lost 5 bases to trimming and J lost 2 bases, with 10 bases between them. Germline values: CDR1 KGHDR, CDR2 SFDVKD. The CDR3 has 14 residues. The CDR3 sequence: CATSGQGTTDTQYF. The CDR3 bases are TGTGCCACCAGTGGGCAGGGGACCACAGATACGCAGTATTTT.

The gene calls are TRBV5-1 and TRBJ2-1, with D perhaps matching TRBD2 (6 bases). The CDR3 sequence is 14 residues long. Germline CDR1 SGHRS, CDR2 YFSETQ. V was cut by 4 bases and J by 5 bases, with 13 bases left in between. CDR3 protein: CASSEDYGNNEQFF. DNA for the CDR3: TGCGCCAGCAGCGAGGACTACGGGAACAATGAGCAGTTCTTC.

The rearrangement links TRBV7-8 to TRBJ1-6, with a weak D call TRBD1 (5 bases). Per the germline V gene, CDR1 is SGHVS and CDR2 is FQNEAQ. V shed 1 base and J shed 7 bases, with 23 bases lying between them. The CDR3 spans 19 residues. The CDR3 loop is CASSLVLLLREGPNSPLHF. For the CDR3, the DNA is TGTGCCAGCAGCTTAGTACTCCTTCTGAGGGAGGGACCGAATTCACCCCTCCACTTT. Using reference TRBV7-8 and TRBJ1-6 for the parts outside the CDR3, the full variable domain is GAGVSQSPRYKVAKRGQDVALRCDPISGHVSLFWYQQALGQGPEFLTYFQNEAQLDKSGLPSDRFFAERPEGSVSTLKIQRTQQEDSAVYLCASSLVLLLREGPNSPLHFGNGTRLTVT.

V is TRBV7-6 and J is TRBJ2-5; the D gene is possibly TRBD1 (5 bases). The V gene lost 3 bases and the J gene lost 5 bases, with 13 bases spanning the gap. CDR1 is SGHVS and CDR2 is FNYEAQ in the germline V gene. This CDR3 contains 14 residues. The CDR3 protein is CASSLKGLGETQYF. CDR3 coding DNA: TGTGCCAGCAGCTTGAAGGGGTTGGGGGAGACCCAGTACTTC.

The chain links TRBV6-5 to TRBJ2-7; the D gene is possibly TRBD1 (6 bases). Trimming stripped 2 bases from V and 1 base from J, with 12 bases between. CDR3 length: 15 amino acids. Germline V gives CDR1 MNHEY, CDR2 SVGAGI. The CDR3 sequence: CASSYDLTGSYEQYF. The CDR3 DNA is TGTGCCAGCAGTTACGACCTAACAGGGTCCTACGAGCAGTACTTC.

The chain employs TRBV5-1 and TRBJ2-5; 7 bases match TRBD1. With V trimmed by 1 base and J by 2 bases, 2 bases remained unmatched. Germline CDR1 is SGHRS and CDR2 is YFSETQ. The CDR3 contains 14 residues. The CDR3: CASSLFRGQETQYF. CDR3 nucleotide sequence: TGCGCCAGCAGCTTGTTCAGGGGGCAAGAGACCCAGTACTTC. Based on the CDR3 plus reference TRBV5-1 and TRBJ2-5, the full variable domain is KAGVTQTPRYLIKTRGQQVTLSCSPISGHRSVSWYQQTPGQGLQFLFEYFSETQRNKGNFPGRFSGRQFSNSRSEMNVSTLELGDSALYLCASSLFRGQETQYFGPGTRLLVL.

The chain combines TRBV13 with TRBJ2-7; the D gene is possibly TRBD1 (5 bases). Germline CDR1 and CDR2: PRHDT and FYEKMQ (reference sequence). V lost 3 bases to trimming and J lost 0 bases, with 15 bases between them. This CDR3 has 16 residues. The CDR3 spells CASSFSGHHSSYEQYF. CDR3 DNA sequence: TGTGCCAGCAGCTTTTCCGGACACCATAGCTCCTACGAGCAGTACTTC. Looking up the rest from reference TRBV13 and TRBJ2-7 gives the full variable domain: AAGVIQSPRHLIKEKRETATLKCYPIPRHDTVYWYQQGPGQDPQFLISFYEKMQSDKGSIPDRFSAQQFSDYHSELNMSSLELGDSALYFCASSFSGHHSSYEQYFGPGTRLTVT.

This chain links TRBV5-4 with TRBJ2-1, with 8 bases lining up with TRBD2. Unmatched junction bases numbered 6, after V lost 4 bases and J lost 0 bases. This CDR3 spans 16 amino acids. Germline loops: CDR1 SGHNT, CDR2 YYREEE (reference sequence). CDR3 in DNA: TGTGCCAGCAGCGCCTCGGGGGGGAACTCCTACAATGAGCAGTTCTTC. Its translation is CASSASGGNSYNEQFF.

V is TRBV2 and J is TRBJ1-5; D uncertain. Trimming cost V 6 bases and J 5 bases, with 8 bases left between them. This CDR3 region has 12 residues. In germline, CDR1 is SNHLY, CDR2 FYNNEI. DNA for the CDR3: TGTGCCAGCAGAACGTGGCATCAGCCCCAGCATTTT. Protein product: CASRTWHQPQHF.

The CDR3 sequence is CASSKALARDTQYF. The CDR3 DNA reads TGTGCCAGCAGCAAGGCACTAGCGAGAGATACGCAGTATTTT. V is TRBV11-2 and J is TRBJ2-3; TRBD2 matches 7 bases. Germline CDR1 SGHAT, CDR2 FQNNGV. After removal of 5 bases from V and 5 bases from J, the junction contained 7 bases not matched to a gene. This CDR3 contains 14 residues.

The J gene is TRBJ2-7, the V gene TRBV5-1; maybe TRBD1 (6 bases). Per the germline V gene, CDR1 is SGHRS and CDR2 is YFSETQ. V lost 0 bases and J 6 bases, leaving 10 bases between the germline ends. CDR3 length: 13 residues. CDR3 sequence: CASSLDREREQYF. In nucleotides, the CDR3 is TGCGCCAGCAGCTTGGACAGGGAGCGCGAGCAGTACTTC.

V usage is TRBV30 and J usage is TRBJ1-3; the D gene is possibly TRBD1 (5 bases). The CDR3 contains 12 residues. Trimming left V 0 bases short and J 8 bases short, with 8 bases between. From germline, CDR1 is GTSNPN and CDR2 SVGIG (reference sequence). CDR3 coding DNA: TGTGCCTGGAGTGTGGGGGGGGACACCATATATTTT. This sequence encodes CAWSVGGDTIYF.

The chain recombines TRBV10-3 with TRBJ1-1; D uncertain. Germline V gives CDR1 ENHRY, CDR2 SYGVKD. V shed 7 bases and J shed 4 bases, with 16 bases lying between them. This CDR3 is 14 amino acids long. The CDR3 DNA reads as TGTGCCATCAAGACCGACGTTGGCGGCACTGAAGCTTTCTTT. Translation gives CAIKTDVGGTEAFF.